This T cell receptor beta chain was recorded in a study of shared clonotypes between healthy human individuals. The table came from immunoSEQ multiplex PCR; TCRdb's copy has only in-frame clones and leaves some out. The repertoire consists of 560,000 or so clones, with 95% to 96% occurring once and the leading ten covering 0.11%. In the case of this clone: Its antigen is not identified.

In the naive CD8 group, cells lacked CD45RO and were positively selected for CCR7, so terminally differentiated effector memory CD45RA+ cells were left out. Healthy adults negative for HIV, lacking recent acute infections or vaccinations, served as donors. Whole-study results and caveats: Incomplete sequencing of sorted subsets was indicated by rarefaction despite large depth. The researchers took only blood, and tissue repertoires probably look different.

This receptor was obtained from a woman aged 25 to 39 in good health. Sequenced: naive CD8+ T cells sorted from blood.

CDR3 amino acids: CASSPLSSYNSPLHF. CDR3 sequence (DNA): TGTGCCAGCAGCCCCCTCTCATCCTATAATTCACCCCTCCACTTT. The chain employs TRBV28 and TRBJ1-6; no clear D. Germline assignment: CDR1 MDHEN and CDR2 SYDVKM. Trimming removed 6 bases from V and 1 base from J, with 10 bases in between. The CDR3 totals 15 residues.